The 10 T cell receptor beta chains listed next were all sequenced from one sample in a study of blood T cell repertoires in COVID-19. TCRdb keeps only in-frame clones here, not all; method: immunoSEQ multiplex PCR. The sample contains about 10,000 clones, 86% of which appear only once. What was sequenced was peripheral blood. The receptors shown here come from a human donor in a cohort sampled during active COVID-19.

The V and J genes are TRBV12-3 or TRBV12-4 and TRBJ1-4; no reliable D call. V lost 6 bases, J lost 7 bases, and 12 bases lay in between. The CDR3 sequence is 13 residues long. The CDR3 spells CASSVLGGEKLFF. In nucleotides, the CDR3 is TGTGCCAGCAGCGTCTTAGGCGGTGAAAAACTGTTTTTT.

CDR3 loop: CASSEQTNYGYTF. The CDR3 bases are TGTGCCAGCAGCGAACAAACTAACTATGGCTACACCTTC. The V and J genes are TRBV14 and TRBJ1-2; D is unresolved. CDR1 is SGHDN, CDR2 FVKESK, per germline. The germline V and J ends were trimmed by 5 bases and 0 bases, with 7 bases remaining between them. The CDR3 totals 13 residues.

The CDR3 is CAIRSGGDYEQYF. The CDR3, as DNA: TGTGCCATCCGGTCGGGGGGGGACTACGAGCAGTACTTC. The gene calls are TRBV10-3 and TRBJ2-7; TRBD2 agrees at 8 bases. Germline V lookup: CDR1 ENHRY, CDR2 SYGVKD. The trim removed 8 bases at V and 3 bases at J, leaving 6 bases unmatched. This CDR3 has 13 amino acids.

The V call is TRBV7-9, the J call TRBJ2-5; D ambiguous. V was pared by 5 bases and J by 1 base, with 11 bases between. Germline CDR1 reads SEHNR; CDR2 reads FQNEAQ (reference sequence). The CDR3 is 14 amino acids. The CDR3 DNA follows: TGTGCCAGCAGCCTCGACACGAGCCAAGAGACCCAGTACTTC. Translated: CASSLDTSQETQYF.

The chain combines TRBV29-1 with TRBJ2-7; 14 bases match TRBD2. Per germline, CDR1 SQVTM and CDR2 ANQGSEA. With V trimmed by 8 bases and J by 5 bases, 8 bases remained unmatched. The CDR3 covers 14 residues. Here the CDR3 DNA reads TGCAGCACACGACTAGCGGGAGGGCTAAACGAGCAGTACTTC. Encoded protein: CSTRLAGGLNEQYF.

The chain joins TRBV2 to TRBJ1-6; 7 positions match TRBD1. This CDR3 spans 14 amino acids. J gave up 3 bases and V 8 bases, and 4 bases lay outside the gene matches. The germline gives CDR1 SNHLY, CDR2 FYNNEI. Here the CDR3 DNA reads TGTGCCAGCGGAGGGGACAGCTATAATTCACCCCTCCACTTT. Translation gives CASGGDSYNSPLHF.

This rearrangement joins TRBV3-1 (or the pseudogene TRBV3-2) to TRBJ2-3, with 11 bases identical to TRBD2. The CDR3 runs to 16 residues. The V gene's germline CDR1 is LGHDT and CDR2 YNNKEL (reference sequence). Losses at the gene ends were 5 bases for V and 2 bases for J; bases not matched to a gene: 6. The CDR3 bases are TGTGCCAGCAGCTACCGACTAGCGGGAACCACAGATACGCAGTATTTT. This gives the protein CASSYRLAGTTDTQYF.

Regarding this clone: This specimen includes other DNA sequences encoding the same CDR3. The J gene is TRBJ2-7, the V gene TRBV4-3; 9 bases map to TRBD2. Per germline, CDR1 LGHNA and CDR2 YSLEER. Unmatched junction bases numbered 3, after V lost 0 bases and J lost 3 bases. CDR3 length: 15 amino acids. The CDR3 region has the DNA TGCGCCAGCAGCCAAGATAAGACTAGCGGCTACGAGCAGTACTTC. This encodes CASSQDKTSGYEQYF.

The V and J genes are TRBV6-1 and TRBJ2-3; the D gene is possibly TRBD2 (6 bases). This CDR3 region has 19 residues. Trimming cost V 0 bases and J 0 bases, with 19 bases left between them. The V gene's germline CDR1 is MNHNS and CDR2 SASEGT. The CDR3 region is CASSEASGFPLGSTDTQYF. CDR3 DNA: TGTGCCAGCAGTGAAGCTAGCGGCTTCCCCCTGGGAAGCACAGATACGCAGTATTTT.

The V call is TRBV30, the J call TRBJ2-5, with D possibly being TRBD2 (6 bases). Germline-derived CDR1 and CDR2 are GTSNPN and SVGIG (reference sequence). The CDR3 totals 14 residues. With 2 bases removed from V and 6 bases from J, the gap between germline ends came to 16 bases. CDR3: CAWSSGGAQKTQYF. CDR3 sequence (DNA): TGTGCCTGGAGTTCCGGAGGGGCGCAGAAGACCCAGTACTTC.